A selection of T cell receptor beta chains follows, all from one sample in a study of T-cell memory formation after mild COVID-19. Via MiXCR, TCRdb re-called the 5' RACE reads, giving one row per CDR3 protein. This sample yields under 70,000 distinct CDR3 sequences, of which approximately 9% are seen a single time; approximately 1.1% belongs to the top ten. The sample taken for sequencing was PBMCs or a T cell subset sorted from them (not recorded which). The receptors stem from a man between 18 and 35 years old who had mild COVID-19 (a few samples of this study predate the infection). Cell type and time point are not known. CDR3s include the opening cysteine and the closing phenylalanine or tryptophan. D genes are given only for firm matches.

D	V	CDR3
TRBD2	TRBV6-5	CASSGPGTKSGTDTQYF
TRBD1	TRBV14	CASSQGTGGASKNIQYF
TRBD2	TRBV3-1	CASSQEASGSTDTQYF
.	TRBV12-3/TRBV12-4	CASSPQGRELFF
.	TRBV11-1	CASSLRAGNSPLHF
.	TRBV20-1	CSARDGKLSYNEQFF
.	TRBV11-2	CASSLEGKNTEAFF
TRBD2	TRBV3-1	CASSQGDLAGAYTGELFF
TRBD1	TRBV7-9	CASSLTGGTGNTIYF
.	TRBV2	CASSERGGEKNTEAFF
TRBD1	TRBV7-9	CASSRTGKNTEAFF
.	TRBV7-2	CASTTGRKETQYF
.	TRBV7-9	CASSLVSGKAYEQYF
.	TRBV7-2	CASSLWGLETQYF
TRBD1	TRBV6-2/TRBV6-3	CASSSGQFSGNTIYF
.	TRBV5-1	CASSLGAQGTDTQYF
.	TRBV20-1	CSAITSGSTDTQYF
TRBD1	TRBV5-1	CASRSSGTGPSGANVLTF
.	TRBV14	CASSQGLGFPYEQYF
TRBD2	TRBV5-1	CASGRTVGGDRETQYF
TRBD2	TRBV7-9	CASSLQLAGAGSYNEQFF
.	TRBV18	CASSPQIHTDTQYF
TRBD1	TRBV6-5	CARGGGENSPLHF
.	TRBV12-3/TRBV12-4	CASSWQMAGELFF
.	TRBV3-1	CASSQARGSNEQFF
TRBD2	TRBV12-3/TRBV12-4	CASTLERGGLRPTDTQYF
TRBD1	TRBV7-2	CASSLEGGRGAFF